This paragraph reports one T cell receptor beta chain. The CDR3 extends over 13 amino acids. Trimming cost V 10 bases and J 1 base, with 12 bases left between them. Per germline, CDR1 MNHEY and CDR2 SMNVEV (reference sequence). This entry is derived from a study of PD-1 blockade in classical Hodgkin lymphoma. Overall study context: It was nivolumab at 3 mg/kg, given intravenously every 2 weeks, that patients received.

Every patient was affected by relapse after autologous stem cell transplantation, while exposure to brentuximab vedotin was not uniform. Assay used: immunoSEQ multiplex PCR; TCRdb lists only in-frame clones, some missing. This sample yields 95,000 to 100,000 clones, of which approximately 90% are seen a single time; under 8% belongs to the top ten. This TCR was sampled from a human donor with classical Hodgkin lymphoma. This chain links TRBV27 with TRBJ2-3; no firm D call. Specimen: peripheral blood mononuclear cells (PBMCs), collected before the second cycle of nivolumab. The CDR3 bases are TGTGCCACCGGTGGTGGGGGCACAGATACGCAGTATTTT. Translation gives CATGGGGTDTQYF.